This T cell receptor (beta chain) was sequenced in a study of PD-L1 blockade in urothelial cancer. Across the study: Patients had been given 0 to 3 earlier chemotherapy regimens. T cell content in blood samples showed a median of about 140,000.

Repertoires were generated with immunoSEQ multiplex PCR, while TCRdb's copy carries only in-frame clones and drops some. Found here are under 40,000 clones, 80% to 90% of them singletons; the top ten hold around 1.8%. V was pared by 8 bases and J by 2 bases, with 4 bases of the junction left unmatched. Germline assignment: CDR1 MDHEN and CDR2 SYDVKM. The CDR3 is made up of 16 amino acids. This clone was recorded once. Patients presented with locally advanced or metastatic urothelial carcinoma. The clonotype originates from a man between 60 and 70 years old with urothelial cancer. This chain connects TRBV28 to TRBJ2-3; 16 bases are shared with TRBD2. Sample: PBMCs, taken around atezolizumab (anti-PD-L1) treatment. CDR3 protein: CASGTSGRGITDTQYF. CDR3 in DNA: TGTGCCAGCGGGACTAGCGGGAGGGGCATCACAGATACGCAGTATTTT.